The next 30 T cell receptor beta chains were all read from a single sample in a study of CD8 T cells in ankylosing spondylitis. MiXCR, run by TCRdb on the 5' RACE reads, gives a single entry per CDR3 protein. The top ten clones hold around 4.2% of a sample with around 250,000 distinct CDR3 sequences, roughly 32% of them seen once. Specimen: blood, either unsorted or a sorted T cell fraction (not recorded which). The receptor source for this set is a male donor with ankylosing spondylitis or in good health (not recorded which).

The chain uses TRBV15 and TRBJ1-5; D call uncertain. The CDR3 has 12 amino acids. V shed 0 bases and J shed 11 bases, with 8 bases lying between them. Germline V gene sequence: CDR1 LNHNV, CDR2 YYDKDF (reference sequence). The DNA for the CDR3 is TGTGCCACCAGCAGAGATGATAAGACCCAGCATTTT. Protein: CATSRDDKTQHF.

V usage is TRBV7-9 and J usage is TRBJ2-1; the match to TRBD1 covers 7 bases. V lost 2 bases, J lost 5 bases, and 6 bases stayed unmatched. The CDR3 covers 15 residues. CDR1 is SEHNR and CDR2 is FQNEAQ in the germline V gene (reference sequence). The CDR3 sequence is CASSLLQGSHNEQFF. The CDR3 DNA sequence: TGTGCCAGCAGCTTATTACAGGGGTCCCACAATGAGCAGTTCTTC.

A few counts support this clonotype. The rearrangement links TRBV20-1 to TRBJ1-1; D gene ambiguous. V shed 4 bases and J shed 0 bases, with 15 bases lying between them. Looked up from germline, CDR1 is DFQATT and CDR2 is SNEGSKA (reference sequence). The CDR3 has 15 residues. The CDR3 sequence: CSAIRRTYMNTEAFF. In nucleotides, the CDR3 is TGCAGTGCTATTCGGAGGACCTATATGAACACTGAAGCTTTCTTT.

This sequence joins TRBV28 and TRBJ2-6; no definite D call. The CDR3 is 14 residues long. CDR1 and CDR2 from the germline V gene are MDHEN and SYDVKM. Trimming cost V 6 bases and J 4 bases, with 10 bases left between them. CDR3 bases: TGTGCCAGCAGCGAAGGGATCGGGGCCAACGTCCTGACTTTC. It yields the protein CASSEGIGANVLTF. Full variable domain (outside the CDR3, taken from reference TRBV28 and TRBJ2-6): DVKVTQSSRYLVKRTGEKVFLECVQDMDHENMFWYRQDPGLGLRLIYFSYDVKMKEKGDIPEGYSVSREKKERFSLILESASTNQTSMYLCASSEGIGANVLTFGAGSRLTVL.

V usage is TRBV27 and J usage is TRBJ2-3, with 14 bases aligning to TRBD2. The CDR3 is 17 residues long. V trimming: 4 bases; J trimming: 4 bases; junction bases outside the gene matches: 7. CDR1 is MNHEY and CDR2 is SMNVEV in the germline V gene (reference sequence). As DNA, the CDR3 is TGTGCCAGCAGTTCCCGACTAGCGGGGGGGCAGGCAGATACGCAGTATTTT. Its protein is CASSSRLAGGQADTQYF.

This clonotype showed up just a few times. The chain uses TRBV27 and TRBJ2-7; tentatively, D is TRBD1 or TRBD2 (5 bases each). V lost 5 bases and J 0 bases, leaving 11 bases between the germline ends. The CDR3 runs to 14 residues. In germline, CDR1 is MNHEY, CDR2 SMNVEV (reference sequence). The CDR3 DNA is TGTGCCAGCAGTATCAGGGAGAGCTCCTACGAGCAGTACTTC. This encodes CASSIRESSYEQYF.

This clonotype was seen a handful of times. The chain has TRBV29-1 and TRBJ2-2; D may be TRBD1 (6 bases). CDR1 and CDR2 (germline): SQVTM, ANQGSEA. V was clipped by 0 bases and J by 6 bases, with 14 bases between them. The CDR3 has 15 residues. CDR3 DNA: TGCAGCGTTGAAGATGGAACAGGGCGTGCCGGGGAGCTGTTTTTT. It is translated as CSVEDGTGRAGELFF.

The chain recombines TRBV6-5 with TRBJ2-7, with D perhaps being TRBD1 or TRBD2 (6 bases each). Germline-derived CDR1 and CDR2 are MNHEY and SVGAGI. The CDR3 length is 14 residues. The V gene lost 2 bases and the J gene lost 5 bases, with 13 bases spanning the gap. The CDR3 loop is CASSYGRGPDEQYF. The DNA for the CDR3 is TGTGCCAGCAGTTACGGCCGGGGGCCCGACGAGCAGTACTTC.

The chain has TRBV20-1 and TRBJ2-5, with D possibly being TRBD1 (6 bases). Trimming stripped 0 bases from V and 3 bases from J, with 20 bases between. CDR1 and CDR2 (germline): DFQATT, SNEGSKA (reference sequence). The CDR3 consists of 17 residues. CDR3 region: CSARDELGRGFEETQYF. For the CDR3, the DNA is TGCAGTGCTAGAGATGAGTTGGGCAGGGGTTTCGAAGAGACCCAGTACTTC.

The sample holds a few counts of this clonotype. The junction differs from germline at one of its ends, possibly a read error. This sequence joins TRBV6-6 and TRBJ1-2; the D gene is possibly TRBD1 (5 bases). The CDR3 contains 13 residues. Germline-derived CDR1 and CDR2 are MNHNY and SVGAGI (reference sequence). CDR3 DNA sequence: TGTGCCAGCAGAGGGAGGGGCCCACTTCTCCAATACTTC. This codes for CASRGRGPLLQYF.

This rearrangement joins TRBV20-1 to TRBJ2-3; no clear D gene. The germline gives CDR1 DFQATT, CDR2 SNEGSKA (reference sequence). The CDR3 consists of 12 residues. V dropped 6 bases and J dropped 5 bases, with 12 bases sitting between them. As DNA, the CDR3 is TGCAGTGCCCCAGTGAGACTAGATACGCAGTATTTT. Translated: CSAPVRLDTQYF.

The V call is TRBV10-3, the J call TRBJ2-2; D call uncertain. Trimming pared 3 bases from V and 0 bases from J, leaving 14 bases between. Per germline, CDR1 ENHRY and CDR2 SYGVKD. The CDR3 consists of 17 residues. In nucleotides, the CDR3 is TGTGCCATCAGTGAACCCCGTGCCGACGCGAACACCGGGGAGCTGTTTTTT. It specifies CAISEPRADANTGELFF.

This clonotype was seen a few times. The rearrangement uses TRBV7-8 and TRBJ2-2; maybe TRBD1 (6 bases). The CDR3 is made up of 19 amino acids. CDR1 and CDR2 from the germline V gene are SGHVS and FQNEAQ. V was clipped by 1 base and J by 1 base, with 19 bases between them. CDR3 sequence (DNA): TGTGCCAGCAGCTTAGGACCACGCAACAGGGCTGAGAACACCGGGGAGCTGTTTTTT. Protein: CASSLGPRNRAENTGELFF. Filled out from reference TRBV7-8 and TRBJ2-2, the complete variable domain reads GAGVSQSPRYKVAKRGQDVALRCDPISGHVSLFWYQQALGQGPEFLTYFQNEAQLDKSGLPSDRFFAERPEGSVSTLKIQRTQQEDSAVYLCASSLGPRNRAENTGELFFGEGSRLTVL.

V usage is TRBV6-5 and J usage is TRBJ1-1; D gene ambiguous. This CDR3 comprises 16 residues. Trimming pared 2 bases from V and 4 bases from J, leaving 17 bases between. Germline CDR1 is MNHEY and CDR2 is SVGAGI. The CDR3, as DNA: TGTGCCAGCAGTTACAGCCTACGGGGAGAGGGCACTGAAGCTTTCTTT. As protein: CASSYSLRGEGTEAFF.

The chain has TRBV9 and TRBJ1-2; TRBD1 is a possible D gene (5 bases). V was trimmed by 2 bases and J by 4 bases, leaving 9 bases between them. The CDR3 loop spans 13 amino acids. Germline CDR1 reads SGDLS; CDR2 reads YYNGEE. In DNA form, the CDR3 reads TGTGCCAGCAGCGTCTCGCAGGGCTATGGCTACACCTTC. This codes for CASSVSQGYGYTF.

The chain employs TRBV7-6 and TRBJ2-7, with 10 bases matching TRBD2. From germline, CDR1 is SGHVS and CDR2 FNYEAQ. Trimming cost V 1 base and J 4 bases; bases outside gene matches: 4. CDR3 length: 15 residues. The CDR3 nucleotides read TGTGCCAGCAGCTTAGTAACTAGCGGGGAATACGAGCAGTACTTC. Amino acid sequence: CASSLVTSGEYEQYF.

The sample holds one count of this clonotype. V gene TRBV10-3 combines with J gene TRBJ2-5; 16 nucleotides align to TRBD2. V lost 5 bases and J lost 4; bases outside the gene matches: 10. This CDR3 spans 18 amino acids. Looked up from germline, CDR1 is ENHRY and CDR2 is SYGVKD. The CDR3 protein is CAISPPPGLAGGPETQYF. The CDR3 DNA is TGTGCCATCAGTCCTCCTCCGGGACTAGCGGGGGGGCCAGAGACCCAGTACTTC.

This clonotype was seen more than once but under ten times. This chain links TRBV12-3 or TRBV12-4 with TRBJ2-1; D may match TRBD1 or TRBD2 (7 bases each). With 0 bases removed from V and 9 bases from J, the gap between germline ends came to 12 bases. This CDR3 is 14 amino acids long. CDR3 region: CASSLAGRGGEQFF. The CDR3 region has the DNA TGTGCCAGCAGTTTAGCAGGCAGGGGGGGTGAGCAGTTCTTC.

CDR3 DNA: TGTGCCATCAGTGAGGGGGGGAGGACAGAGACCTACGAGCAGTACTTC. Encoded protein: CAISEGGRTETYEQYF. The chain uses TRBV10-3 and TRBJ2-7, with D perhaps given as TRBD1 or TRBD2 (6 bases each). Germline V gene sequence: CDR1 ENHRY, CDR2 SYGVKD. The CDR3 runs to 16 residues. Trimming took 2 bases from V and 2 from J, leaving 16 bases between them.

This clonotype was counted a few times. This rearrangement joins TRBV20-1 to TRBJ1-2, with D tentatively TRBD1 (5 bases). V lost 0 bases and J lost 1, with 6 bases in between. The germline gives CDR1 DFQATT, CDR2 SNEGSKA (reference sequence). The CDR3 has 13 residues. CDR3 amino acids: CSARDRVNYGYTF. CDR3 coding DNA: TGCAGTGCTAGAGACAGGGTTAACTATGGCTACACCTTC.

This clonotype was seen ten or more times. The chain uses TRBV29-1 and TRBJ2-4; the D is unclear. Per germline, CDR1 SQVTM and CDR2 ANQGSEA. CDR3 size: 12 residues. V lost 6 bases to trimming and J lost 0 bases, with 6 bases between them. The CDR3 nucleotides are TGCAGCGTAGGAGAAGCCAAAAACATTCAGTACTTC. Protein sequence: CSVGEAKNIQYF. Together with reference TRBV29-1 and TRBJ2-4, the CDR3 gives the full variable domain: SAVISQKPSRDICQRGTSLTIQCQVDSQVTMMFWYRQQPGQSLTLIATANQGSEATYESGFVIDKFPISRPNLTFSTLTVSNMSPEDSSIYLCSVGEAKNIQYFGAGTRLSVL.

There are a few counts of this clonotype. The chain uses TRBV20-1 and TRBJ2-3, with D perhaps assigned TRBD1 or TRBD2 (6 bases each). Germline CDR1 reads DFQATT; CDR2 reads SNEGSKA (reference sequence). Between the trimmed V and J ends, which lost 3 bases and 0 bases, there was a span of 13 bases. This CDR3 has 15 amino acids. The CDR3 DNA is TGCAGTGCTAGGGGGGGCAGCACTAGCACAGATACGCAGTATTTT. It encodes CSARGGSTSTDTQYF.

This clonotype was picked up a small number of times. This sequence joins TRBV7-9 and TRBJ1-2; a weak D match, TRBD1 (5 bases). V dropped 2 bases and J dropped 6 bases, with 16 bases sitting between them. There are 15 residues in the CDR3. The germline CDR1 and CDR2 sequences are SEHNR and FQNEAQ (reference sequence). The CDR3 region is CASSLTTAGEDGYTF. In DNA, the CDR3 is TGTGCCAGCAGCTTAACGACAGCCGGGGAGGATGGCTACACCTTC.

This clonotype was observed a few times. This chain links TRBV12-3 or TRBV12-4 with TRBJ2-7; D is tentatively TRBD1 or TRBD2 (7 bases each). Trimming pared 5 bases from V and 4 bases from J, leaving 18 bases between. The CDR3 is made up of 15 amino acids. CDR3 DNA sequence: TGTGCCAGCAGTCCCAGGGGGGGCGGAGTGTACGAGCAGTACTTC. It translates to CASSPRGGGVYEQYF.

The chain links TRBV29-1 to TRBJ2-2, with D hard to call. V was pared by 8 bases and J by 3 bases, with 10 bases between. Germline-derived CDR1 and CDR2 are SQVTM and ANQGSEA. CDR3 length: 12 amino acids. CDR3 amino acids: CSSLRHTGELFF. CDR3 nucleotides: TGCAGCTCCCTCCGCCACACCGGGGAGCTGTTTTTT.

This clonotype was found a few times. This sequence joins TRBV6-1 and TRBJ2-5; a weak D match, TRBD2 (5 bases). The CDR3 runs to 14 residues. V lost 6 bases and J lost 4, with 15 bases in between. Germline assignment: CDR1 MNHNS and CDR2 SASEGT. As DNA, the CDR3 is TGTGCCAGCAGGAGGGCCATAGCGTCAGAGACCCAGTACTTC. As protein: CASRRAIASETQYF.

This clonotype was seen a few times. The chain is built from TRBV4-1 and TRBJ2-2; 9 positions match TRBD1. The CDR3 has 16 amino acids. The V gene end was trimmed by 6 bases and the J gene end by 4 bases; junction bases not matched to a gene: 9. Looked up from germline, CDR1 is MGHRA and CDR2 is YSYEKL. The CDR3 nucleotides read TGCGCCAGCAGGACCAACAGGGGGCGAAGCACCGGGGAGCTGTTTTTT. Translated, it gives CASRTNRGRSTGELFF.

V is TRBV5-1 and J is TRBJ2-3; 12 bases are a match to TRBD2. The V and J ends lost 4 bases and 2 bases, in that order; junction bases with no gene match: 5. The CDR3 is made up of 16 amino acids. Germline V gene lookup returns CDR1 SGHRS and CDR2 YFSETQ. The DNA of the CDR3 is TGCGCCAGCAGCACTACTAGCGGGGGGCCCACAGATACGCAGTATTTT. Its protein is CASSTTSGGPTDTQYF. The variable domain in full, completed from reference TRBV5-1 and TRBJ2-3, reads KAGVTQTPRYLIKTRGQQVTLSCSPISGHRSVSWYQQTPGQGLQFLFEYFSETQRNKGNFPGRFSGRQFSNSRSEMNVSTLELGDSALYLCASSTTSGGPTDTQYFGPGTRLTVL.

This clonotype was detected a few times. V usage is TRBV27 and J usage is TRBJ2-1; D remains unclear. V was pared by 6 bases and J by 6 bases, with 9 bases between. Germline-derived CDR1 and CDR2 are MNHEY and SMNVEV (reference sequence). This CDR3 has 12 residues. The CDR3 loop reads CASRAPGNEQFF. The CDR3 DNA is TGTGCCAGCAGGGCACCGGGCAATGAGCAGTTCTTC.

This rearrangement joins TRBV15 to TRBJ2-1; 7 bases are shared with TRBD1. Germline V gives CDR1 LNHNV, CDR2 YYDKDF (reference sequence). Trimming cost V 6 bases and J 1 base; bases outside gene matches: 9. The length of the CDR3 is 16 residues. CDR3 loop: CATRDVTGQSYNEQFF. CDR3 DNA sequence: TGTGCCACCAGGGACGTGACAGGGCAGTCCTACAATGAGCAGTTCTTC.